This T cell receptor beta chain was profiled in a study of blood T cells in healthy people across ages. Healthy individuals of Caucasian origin from Russia, aged 6 to 90, served as donors. The study isolated at least 7 million PBMCs from each sample. The second PCR ran about 6 to 12 cycles with a sample-barcoded 5' primer and J-beta primers. MiXCR, applied by TCRdb to the 5' RACE reads, yields one record per CDR3 protein. The sample has more than 800,000 distinct CDR3 sequences, 35% to 55% seen once. As for this clonotype: Antigen specificity is unknown.

CDR1 MNHEY and CDR2 SMNVEV come from the germline V gene (reference sequence). The CDR3 has 13 amino acids. With V trimmed by 5 bases and J by 6 bases, 6 bases remained unmatched. Study outcomes and limitations: Expanded clonotype shifts may have been confounded, as the donors had an unknown CMV status.

The specimen was blood. The chain is built from TRBV27 and TRBJ2-7; TRBD2 aligns across 8 bases. The sequence was obtained from a woman aged 60-75 years in good health. The CDR3 loop is CASSSGSRAEQYF. As DNA, the CDR3 is TGTGCCAGCAGTAGCGGGAGTCGTGCCGAGCAGTACTTC.